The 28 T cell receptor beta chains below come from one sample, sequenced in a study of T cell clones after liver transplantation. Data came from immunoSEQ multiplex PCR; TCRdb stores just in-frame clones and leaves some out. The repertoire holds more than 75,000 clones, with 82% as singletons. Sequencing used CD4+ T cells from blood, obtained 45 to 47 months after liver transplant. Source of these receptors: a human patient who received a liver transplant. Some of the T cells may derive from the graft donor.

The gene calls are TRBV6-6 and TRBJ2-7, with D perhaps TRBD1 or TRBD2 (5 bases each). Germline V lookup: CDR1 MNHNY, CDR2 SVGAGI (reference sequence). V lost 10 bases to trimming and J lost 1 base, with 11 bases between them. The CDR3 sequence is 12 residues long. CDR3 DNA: TGTGCCATCCGGGGCACATCCTACGAGCAGTACTTC. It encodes CAIRGTSYEQYF.

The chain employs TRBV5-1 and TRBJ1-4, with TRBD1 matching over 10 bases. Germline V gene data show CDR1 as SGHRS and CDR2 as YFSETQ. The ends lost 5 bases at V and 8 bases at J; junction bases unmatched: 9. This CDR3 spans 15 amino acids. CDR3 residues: CASSTGTGDGEKLFF. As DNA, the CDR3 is TGCGCCAGCAGTACCGGGACAGGGGACGGGGAAAAACTGTTTTTT. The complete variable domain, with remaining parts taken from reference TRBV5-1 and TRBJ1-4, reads KAGVTQTPRYLIKTRGQQVTLSCSPISGHRSVSWYQQTPGQGLQFLFEYFSETQRNKGNFPGRFSGRQFSNSRSEMNVSTLELGDSALYLCASSTGTGDGEKLFFGSGTQLSVL.

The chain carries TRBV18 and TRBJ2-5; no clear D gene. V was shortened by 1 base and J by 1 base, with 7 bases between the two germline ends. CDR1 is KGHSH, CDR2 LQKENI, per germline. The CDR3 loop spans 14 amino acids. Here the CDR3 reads CASSPLVPQETQYF. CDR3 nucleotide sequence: TGTGCCAGCTCACCACTGGTACCCCAAGAGACCCAGTACTTC.

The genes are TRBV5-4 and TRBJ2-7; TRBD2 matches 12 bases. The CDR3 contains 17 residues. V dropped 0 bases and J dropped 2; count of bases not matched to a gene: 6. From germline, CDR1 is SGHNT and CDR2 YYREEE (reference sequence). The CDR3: CASSLGVLAGGAYEQYF. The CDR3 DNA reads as TGTGCCAGCAGCTTGGGAGTACTAGCGGGAGGAGCCTACGAGCAGTACTTC.

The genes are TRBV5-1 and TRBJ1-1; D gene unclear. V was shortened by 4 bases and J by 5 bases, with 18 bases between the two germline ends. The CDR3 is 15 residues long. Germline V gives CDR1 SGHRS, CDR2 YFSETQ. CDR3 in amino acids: CASSPARGIITEAFF. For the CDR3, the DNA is TGCGCCAGCAGCCCCGCGCGGGGAATAATTACTGAAGCTTTCTTT.

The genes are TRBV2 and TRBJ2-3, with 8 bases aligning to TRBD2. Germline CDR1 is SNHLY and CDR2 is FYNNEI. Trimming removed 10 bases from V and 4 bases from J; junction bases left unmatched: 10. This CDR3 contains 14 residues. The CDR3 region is CAIGLAPVADTQYF. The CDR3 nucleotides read TGTGCCATCGGACTAGCCCCGGTAGCAGATACGCAGTATTTT.

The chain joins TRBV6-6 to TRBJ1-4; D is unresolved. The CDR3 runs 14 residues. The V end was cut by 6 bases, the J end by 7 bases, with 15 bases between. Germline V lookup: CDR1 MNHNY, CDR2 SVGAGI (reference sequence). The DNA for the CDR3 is TGTGCCAGCAGCTATACTAAGAGCCGTGAAAAACTGTTTTTT. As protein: CASSYTKSREKLFF.

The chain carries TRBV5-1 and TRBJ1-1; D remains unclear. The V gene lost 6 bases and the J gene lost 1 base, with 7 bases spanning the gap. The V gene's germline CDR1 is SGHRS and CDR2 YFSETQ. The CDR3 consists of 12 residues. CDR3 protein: CASKVGNTEAFF. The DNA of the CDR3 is TGCGCCAGCAAGGTCGGGAACACTGAAGCTTTCTTT.

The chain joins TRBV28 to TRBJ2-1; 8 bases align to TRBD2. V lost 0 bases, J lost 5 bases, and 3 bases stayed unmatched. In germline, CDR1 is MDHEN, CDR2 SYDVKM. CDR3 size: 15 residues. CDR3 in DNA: TGTGCCAGCAGTTTATGGTCTAGCGGGCACAATGAGCAGTTCTTC. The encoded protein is CASSLWSSGHNEQFF.

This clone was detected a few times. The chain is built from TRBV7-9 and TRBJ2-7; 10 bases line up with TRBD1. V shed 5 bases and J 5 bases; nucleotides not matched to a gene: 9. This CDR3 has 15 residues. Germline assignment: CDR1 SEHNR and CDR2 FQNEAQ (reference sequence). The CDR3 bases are TGTGCCAGCAGCCGACGACAGGGGGCTTTGGACGAGCAGTACTTC. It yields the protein CASSRRQGALDEQYF. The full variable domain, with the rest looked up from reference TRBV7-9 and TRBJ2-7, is DTGVSQNPRHKITKRGQNVTFRCDPISEHNRLYWYRQTLGQGPEFLTYFQNEAQLEKSRLLSDRFSAERPKGSFSTLEIQRTEQGDSAMYLCASSRRQGALDEQYFGPGTRLTVT.

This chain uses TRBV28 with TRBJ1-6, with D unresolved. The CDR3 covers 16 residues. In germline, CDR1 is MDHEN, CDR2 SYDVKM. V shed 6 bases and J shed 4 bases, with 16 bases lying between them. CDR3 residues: CASRPESSFYNSPLHF. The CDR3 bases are TGTGCCAGCAGACCTGAAAGCAGCTTTTATAATTCACCCCTCCACTTT.

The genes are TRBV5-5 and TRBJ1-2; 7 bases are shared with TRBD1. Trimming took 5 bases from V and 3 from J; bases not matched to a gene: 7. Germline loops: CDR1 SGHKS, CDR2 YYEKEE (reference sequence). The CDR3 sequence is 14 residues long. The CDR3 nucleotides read TGTGCCAGCAGTTTCGGGCAGGGGGACTATGGCTACACCTTC. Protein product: CASSFGQGDYGYTF.

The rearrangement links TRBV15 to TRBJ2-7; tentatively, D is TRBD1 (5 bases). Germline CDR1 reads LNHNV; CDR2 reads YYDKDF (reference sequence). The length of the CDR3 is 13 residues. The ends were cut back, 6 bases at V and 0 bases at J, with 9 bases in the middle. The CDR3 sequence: CATSRQFSYEQYF. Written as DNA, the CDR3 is TGTGCCACCAGTCGACAGTTCTCCTACGAGCAGTACTTC.

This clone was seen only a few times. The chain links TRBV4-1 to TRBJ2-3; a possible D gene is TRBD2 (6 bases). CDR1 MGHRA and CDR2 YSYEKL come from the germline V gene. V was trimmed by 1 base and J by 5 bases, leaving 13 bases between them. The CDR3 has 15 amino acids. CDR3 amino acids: CASSQGTLGGDTQYF. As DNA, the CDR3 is TGCGCCAGCAGCCAAGGAACTCTGGGGGGAGATACGCAGTATTTT.

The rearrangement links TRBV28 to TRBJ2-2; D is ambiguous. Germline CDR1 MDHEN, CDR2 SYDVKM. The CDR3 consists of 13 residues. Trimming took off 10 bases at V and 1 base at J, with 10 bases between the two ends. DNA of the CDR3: TGTGCCACACCCCAGAGGAACACCGGGGAGCTGTTTTTT. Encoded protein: CATPQRNTGELFF.

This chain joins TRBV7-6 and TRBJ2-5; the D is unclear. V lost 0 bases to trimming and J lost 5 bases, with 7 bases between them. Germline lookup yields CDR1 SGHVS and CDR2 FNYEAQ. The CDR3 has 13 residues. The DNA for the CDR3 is TGTGCCAGCAGCTTAGCGCATGGGGAGACCCAGTACTTC. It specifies CASSLAHGETQYF.

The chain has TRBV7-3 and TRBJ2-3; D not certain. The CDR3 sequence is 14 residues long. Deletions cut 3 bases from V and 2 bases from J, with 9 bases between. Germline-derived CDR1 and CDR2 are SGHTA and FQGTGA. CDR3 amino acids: CASSFDSSTDTQYF. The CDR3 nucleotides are TGTGCCAGCAGCTTCGACTCCTCCACAGATACGCAGTATTTT.

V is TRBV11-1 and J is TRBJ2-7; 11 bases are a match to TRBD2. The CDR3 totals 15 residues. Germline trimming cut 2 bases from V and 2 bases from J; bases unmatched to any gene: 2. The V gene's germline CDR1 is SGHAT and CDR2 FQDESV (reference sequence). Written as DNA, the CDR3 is TGTGCCAGCAGCTTAAGACTAGCGGGGCCCTACGAGCAGTACTTC. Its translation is CASSLRLAGPYEQYF.

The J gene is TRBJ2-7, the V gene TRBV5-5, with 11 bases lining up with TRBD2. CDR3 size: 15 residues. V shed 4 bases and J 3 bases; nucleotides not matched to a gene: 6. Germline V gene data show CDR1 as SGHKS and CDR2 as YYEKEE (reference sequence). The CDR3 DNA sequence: TGTGCCAGCAGCGTCACTAGCGGGAGTCTCTACGAGCAGTACTTC. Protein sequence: CASSVTSGSLYEQYF.

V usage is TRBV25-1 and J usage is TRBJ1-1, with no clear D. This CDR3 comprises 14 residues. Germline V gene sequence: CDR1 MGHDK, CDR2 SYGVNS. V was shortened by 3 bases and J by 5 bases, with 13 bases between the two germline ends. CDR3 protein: CASSDIPTETEAFF. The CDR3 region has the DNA TGTGCCAGCAGTGATATCCCGACGGAGACTGAAGCTTTCTTT. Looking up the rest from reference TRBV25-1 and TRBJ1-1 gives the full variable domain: EADIYQTPRYLVIGTGKKITLECSQTMGHDKMYWYQQDPGMELHLIHYSYGVNSTEKGDLSSESTVSRIRTEHFPLTLESARPSHTSQYLCASSDIPTETEAFFGQGTRLTVV.

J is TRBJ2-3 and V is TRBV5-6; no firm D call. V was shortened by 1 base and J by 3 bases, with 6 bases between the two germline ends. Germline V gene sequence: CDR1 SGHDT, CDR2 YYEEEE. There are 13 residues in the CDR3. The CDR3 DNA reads TGTGCCAGCAGCTTGTCCCGTACAGATACGCAGTATTTT. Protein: CASSLSRTDTQYF. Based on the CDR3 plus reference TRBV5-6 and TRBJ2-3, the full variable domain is DAGVTQSPTHLIKTRGQQVTLRCSPKSGHDTVSWYQQALGQGPQFIFQYYEEEERQRGNFPDRFSGHQFPNYSSELNVNALLLGDSALYLCASSLSRTDTQYFGPGTRLTVL.

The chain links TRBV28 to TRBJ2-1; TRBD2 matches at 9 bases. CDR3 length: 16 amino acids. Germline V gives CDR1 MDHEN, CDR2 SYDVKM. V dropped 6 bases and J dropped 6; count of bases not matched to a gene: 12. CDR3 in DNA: TGTGCCAGCAGCGCGATCGGCGGGAGGGAGCTCAATGAGCAGTTCTTC. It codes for CASSAIGGRELNEQFF. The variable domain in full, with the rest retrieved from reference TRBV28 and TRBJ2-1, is DVKVTQSSRYLVKRTGEKVFLECVQDMDHENMFWYRQDPGLGLRLIYFSYDVKMKEKGDIPEGYSVSREKKERFSLILESASTNQTSMYLCASSAIGGRELNEQFFGPGTRLTVL.

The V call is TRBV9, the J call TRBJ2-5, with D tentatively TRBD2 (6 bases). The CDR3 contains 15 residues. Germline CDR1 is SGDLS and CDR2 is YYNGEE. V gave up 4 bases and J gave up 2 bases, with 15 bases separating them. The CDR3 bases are TGTGCCAGCAGCCTTAGGGCGGGGAGGCAAGAGACCCAGTACTTC. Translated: CASSLRAGRQETQYF. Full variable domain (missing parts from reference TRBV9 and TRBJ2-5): DSGVTQTPKHLITATGQRVTLRCSPRSGDLSVYWYQQSLDQGLQFLIQYYNGEERAKGNILERFSAQQFPDLHSELNLSSLELGDSALYFCASSLRAGRQETQYFGPGTRLLVL.

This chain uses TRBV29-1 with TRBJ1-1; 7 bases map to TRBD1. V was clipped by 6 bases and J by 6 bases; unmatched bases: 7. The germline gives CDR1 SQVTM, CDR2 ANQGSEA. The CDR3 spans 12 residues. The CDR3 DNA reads TGCAGCGTCGTTACAGGGGACTCTGAAGCTTTCTTT. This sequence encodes CSVVTGDSEAFF.

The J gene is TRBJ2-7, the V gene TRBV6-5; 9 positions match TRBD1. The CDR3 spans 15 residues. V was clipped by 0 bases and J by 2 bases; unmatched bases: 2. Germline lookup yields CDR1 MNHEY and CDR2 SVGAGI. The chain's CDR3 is CASSYSGQGPYEQYF. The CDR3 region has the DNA TGTGCCAGCAGTTACTCGGGACAGGGACCCTACGAGCAGTACTTC.

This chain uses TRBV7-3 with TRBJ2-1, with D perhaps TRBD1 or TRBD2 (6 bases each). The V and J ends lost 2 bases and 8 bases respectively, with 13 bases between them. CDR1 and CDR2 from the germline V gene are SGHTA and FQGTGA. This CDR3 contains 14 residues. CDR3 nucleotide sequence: TGTGCCAGCAGCTTAGGGGGGCTTTTCGATGAGCAGTTCTTC. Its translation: CASSLGGLFDEQFF.

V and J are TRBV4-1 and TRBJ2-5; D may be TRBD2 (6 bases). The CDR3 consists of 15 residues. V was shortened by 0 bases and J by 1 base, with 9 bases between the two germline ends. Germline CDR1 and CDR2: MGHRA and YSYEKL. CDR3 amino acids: CASSQDYSGQETQYF. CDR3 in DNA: TGCGCCAGCAGCCAAGATTATAGCGGCCAAGAGACCCAGTACTTC.

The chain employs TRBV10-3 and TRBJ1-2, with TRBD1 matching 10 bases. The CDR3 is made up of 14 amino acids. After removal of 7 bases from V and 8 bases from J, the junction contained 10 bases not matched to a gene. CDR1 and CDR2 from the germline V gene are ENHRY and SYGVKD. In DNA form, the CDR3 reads TGTGCCATCAACCTGTCAGGGACAGGGGCCGGCTACACCTTC. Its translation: CAINLSGTGAGYTF.